The 25 T cell receptor beta chains below were found in one sample sequenced in a study of T cells in localized non-small cell lung cancer. Clones were read by immunoSEQ multiplex PCR, and TCRdb kept only the in-frame ones, dropping some. Of about 40,000 clones in the sample, around 81% were seen once. Sequencing used peripheral blood mononuclear cells, obtained before any cancer treatment. Receptor source: a male donor aged 60 or over with stage II lung adenocarcinoma.

The rearrangement uses TRBV6-5 and TRBJ1-1; D unclear. Germline lookup yields CDR1 MNHEY and CDR2 SVGAGI. This CDR3 comprises 13 residues. The V end was cut by 5 bases, the J end by 0 bases, with 7 bases between. CDR3 residues: CASSKGVNTEAFF. DNA for the CDR3: TGTGCCAGCAGTAAAGGAGTGAACACTGAAGCTTTCTTT.

This chain connects TRBV11-2 to TRBJ2-1; 13 bases align to TRBD2. The V gene end was trimmed by 5 bases and the J gene end by 6 bases; junction bases not matched to a gene: 7. Germline CDR1 and CDR2: SGHAT and FQNNGV. The CDR3 covers 16 residues. The CDR3, as DNA: TGTGCCAGCAGCCCCGTACTAGCGGGAGGGGGCAATGAGCAGTTCTTC. Translating it yields CASSPVLAGGGNEQFF.

The V call is TRBV19, the J call TRBJ1-1, with 9 bases fitting TRBD1. The CDR3 sequence is 17 residues long. Trimming cost V 5 bases and J 1 base; bases outside gene matches: 11. The germline V gene has CDR1 LNHDA and CDR2 SQIVND (reference sequence). The CDR3 sequence is CASSPWTGANKNTEAFF. CDR3 DNA sequence: TGTGCCAGTAGTCCGTGGACAGGGGCCAACAAGAACACTGAAGCTTTCTTT.

The J gene is TRBJ1-3, the V gene TRBV27; the D is unclear. The CDR3 runs 17 residues. CDR1 MNHEY and CDR2 SMNVEV come from the germline V gene (reference sequence). Trimming stripped 8 bases from V and 2 bases from J, with 22 bases between. This chain's CDR3 is CASANRVGGPTGNTIYF. The DNA of the CDR3 is TGTGCCAGCGCAAATCGAGTCGGAGGCCCCACTGGAAACACCATATATTTT.

This chain uses TRBV5-6 with TRBJ1-2, with D tentatively TRBD1 (6 bases). CDR1 and CDR2 (germline): SGHDT, YYEEEE. Trimming took 4 bases from V and 0 from J, leaving 19 bases between them. CDR3 length equals 17 residues. The DNA of the CDR3 is TGTGCCAGCAGCCAAGGACAGACGAGAGAAGCTAACTATGGCTACACCTTC. Its translation is CASSQGQTREANYGYTF.

This rearrangement joins TRBV5-1 to TRBJ1-1; 7 bases line up with TRBD1. Germline assignment: CDR1 SGHRS and CDR2 YFSETQ. Trimming at V came to 5 bases and at J to 1 base, leaving 17 bases not matched to a gene. The CDR3 length is 18 residues. The CDR3 reads CASSSTTRTGTANTEAFF. The DNA of the CDR3 is TGCGCCAGCAGTTCGACAACTCGAACCGGGACAGCGAACACTGAAGCTTTCTTT. Filled out from reference TRBV5-1 and TRBJ1-1, the complete variable domain reads KAGVTQTPRYLIKTRGQQVTLSCSPISGHRSVSWYQQTPGQGLQFLFEYFSETQRNKGNFPGRFSGRQFSNSRSEMNVSTLELGDSALYLCASSSTTRTGTANTEAFFGQGTRLTVV.

The J gene is TRBJ1-1, the V gene TRBV30; D gene ambiguous. CDR1 and CDR2 (germline): GTSNPN, SVGIG (reference sequence). V lost 1 base and J 3 bases, leaving 9 bases between the germline ends. CDR3 length: 13 amino acids. CDR3 in DNA: TGTGCCTGGAGTGCTCCCCCTGACACTGAAGCTTTCTTT. This sequence encodes CAWSAPPDTEAFF.

This chain links TRBV27 with TRBJ1-5; D is uncertain. Trimming shortened V by 8 bases and J by 2 bases, and 19 bases separated the two germline ends. The length of the CDR3 is 16 residues. CDR1 is MNHEY, CDR2 SMNVEV, per germline (reference sequence). CDR3 in DNA: TGTGCCAGCGCAAACCCAGACCCCAGCGGCAATCAGCCCCAGCATTTT. It is translated as CASANPDPSGNQPQHF.

The rearrangement links TRBV5-1 to TRBJ1-1; D remains unclear. This CDR3 region has 14 residues. The V end was cut by 5 bases, the J end by 2 bases, with 13 bases between. From germline, CDR1 is SGHRS and CDR2 YFSETQ. Written as DNA, the CDR3 is TGCGCCAGCAGTCCGGGAGGCGGAAACACTGAAGCTTTCTTT. Amino acids: CASSPGGGNTEAFF.

The rearrangement links TRBV30 to TRBJ1-1, with TRBD1 as a possible D gene (5 bases). The CDR3 sequence is 11 residues long. Per germline, CDR1 GTSNPN and CDR2 SVGIG (reference sequence). With 3 bases removed from V and 7 bases from J, the gap between germline ends came to 9 bases. In nucleotides, the CDR3 is TGTGCCTGGAGCCAGGGCCTTGAAGCTTTCTTT. It yields the protein CAWSQGLEAFF.

The chain is built from TRBV28 and TRBJ2-2; unclear D gene. Trimming stripped 2 bases from V and 8 bases from J, with 3 bases between. The germline V gene has CDR1 MDHEN and CDR2 SYDVKM. The CDR3 is 11 residues long. CDR3 in DNA: TGTGCCAGCAGTTTACTGGGGGAGCTGTTTTTT. Protein: CASSLLGELFF.

This chain links TRBV29-1 with TRBJ1-1, with D possibly being TRBD1 (6 bases). CDR1 is SQVTM and CDR2 is ANQGSEA in the germline V gene. The CDR3 sequence is 14 residues long. Trimming cost V 7 bases and J 2 bases, with 17 bases left between them. The CDR3 nucleotides read TGCAGCGGCTGGACAGTTTTGGGAAACACTGAAGCTTTCTTT. It codes for CSGWTVLGNTEAFF.

J is TRBJ2-7 and V is TRBV7-9; TRBD1 matches at 8 bases. CDR1 SEHNR and CDR2 FQNEAQ come from the germline V gene (reference sequence). CDR3 size: 15 residues. With V trimmed by 3 bases and J by 6 bases, 10 bases remained unmatched. CDR3 amino acids: CASSFQTGDTGEQYF. Written as DNA, the CDR3 is TGTGCCAGCAGCTTTCAGACAGGGGATACTGGCGAGCAGTACTTC.

About this clone itself: Its ends do not fully match the called genes, so a read error is possible. The sample contains more than one DNA sequence encoding this CDR3. This chain connects TRBV30 to TRBJ1-5; TRBD1 might be the D (5 bases). The CDR3 runs 18 residues. CDR1 GTSNPN and CDR2 SVGIG come from the germline V gene (reference sequence). Written as DNA, the CDR3 is TGCGCCTGGAGCCCAGGGACTCTTCCTCGGGGGAGCAATCAGCCCCAGCATTTT. Amino acids: CAWSPGTLPRGSNQPQHF.

The chain is built from TRBV4-1 and TRBJ1-1; D gene ambiguous. V was trimmed by 1 base and J by 3 bases, leaving 9 bases between them. CDR3 length equals 14 residues. The germline gives CDR1 MGHRA, CDR2 YSYEKL. This CDR3 is CASSQASGYTEAFF. In DNA form, the CDR3 reads TGCGCCAGCAGCCAAGCGTCGGGGTACACTGAAGCTTTCTTT.

This clone was recorded once. The rearrangement uses TRBV19 and TRBJ2-3; D possibly corresponds to TRBD2 (5 bases). The CDR3 totals 14 residues. From germline, CDR1 is LNHDA and CDR2 SQIVND (reference sequence). Trimming removed 1 base from V and 2 bases from J, with 7 bases in between. Here the CDR3 reads CASSIAGYTDTQYF. The CDR3 region has the DNA TGTGCCAGTAGTATAGCGGGGTACACAGATACGCAGTATTTT. The full variable domain, in which reference TRBV19 and TRBJ2-3 provide the parts outside the CDR3, is DGGITQSPKYLFRKEGQNVTLSCEQNLNHDAMYWYRQDPGQGLRLIYYSQIVNDFQKGDIAEGYSVSREKKESFPLTVTSAQKNPTAFYLCASSIAGYTDTQYFGPGTRLTVL.

The V and J genes are TRBV7-9 and TRBJ2-7; 11 bases match TRBD1. Germline assignment: CDR1 SEHNR and CDR2 FQNEAQ (reference sequence). CDR3 length: 19 residues. V was clipped by 1 base and J by 6 bases; unmatched bases: 17. The CDR3 loop is CASSLGGTGTGGRGSEQYF. For the CDR3, the DNA is TGTGCCAGCAGCTTAGGAGGGACTGGGACAGGGGGACGGGGAAGCGAGCAGTACTTC.

The chain recombines TRBV18 with TRBJ2-3; 7 bases map to TRBD2. V shed 3 bases, J shed 0 bases, and the junction held 3 bases outside the gene matches. This CDR3 comprises 15 residues. Germline loops: CDR1 KGHSH, CDR2 LQKENI. For the CDR3, the DNA is TGTGCCAGCTCACCGGCGGGGGATAGCACAGATACGCAGTATTTT. This gives the protein CASSPAGDSTDTQYF.

A remark on this clone: Within the sample, other DNA sequences also encode this same CDR3. This chain connects TRBV7-3 to TRBJ2-2; D gene unclear. V lost 5 bases, J lost 2 bases, and 12 bases lay in between. Germline assignment: CDR1 SGHTA and CDR2 FQGTGA. The CDR3 contains 15 residues. The CDR3 nucleotides read TGTGCCAGCAGCCCACCAAGGCCTAACACCGGGGAGCTGTTTTTT. Its protein is CASSPPRPNTGELFF. Full variable domain (rest looked up from reference TRBV7-3 and TRBJ2-2): GAGVSQTPSNKVTEKGKYVELRCDPISGHTALYWYRQSLGQGPEFLIYFQGTGAADDSGLPNDRFFAVRPEGSVSTLKIQRTERGDSAVYLCASSPPRPNTGELFFGEGSRLTVL.

This clone has more than one count but fewer than ten. The CDR3 DNA reads as TGTGCCAGCGGACAGGGGGCGCGCACTGAAGCTTTCTTT. It is translated as CASGQGARTEAFF. This chain links TRBV6-1 with TRBJ1-1, with 11 bases matching TRBD1. There are 13 residues in the CDR3. Trimming cost V 8 bases and J 4 bases; bases outside gene matches: 3. CDR1 and CDR2 (germline): MNHNS, SASEGT.

The J gene is TRBJ1-5, the V gene TRBV6-5; no reliable D call. This CDR3 contains 16 residues. Germline V lookup: CDR1 MNHEY, CDR2 SVGAGI. V lost 0 bases and J 0 bases, leaving 9 bases between the germline ends. Here the CDR3 reads CASSYSIEDSNQPQHF. The CDR3 DNA sequence: TGTGCCAGCAGTTACTCGATAGAAGATAGCAATCAGCCCCAGCATTTT.

This clone has only a few counts. J is TRBJ2-7 and V is TRBV5-6; the D is unclear. CDR3 length equals 12 residues. From germline, CDR1 is SGHDT and CDR2 YYEEEE. The V end was cut by 7 bases, the J end by 7 bases, with 15 bases between. The CDR3 DNA reads TGTGCCAGCCAGTCGAACCCTTTGGAGCAGTACTTC. Its protein product is CASQSNPLEQYF.

The chain employs TRBV30 and TRBJ1-2; 7 positions agree with TRBD1. Trimming took 4 bases from V and 2 from J; bases not matched to a gene: 7. The CDR3 has 14 residues. The germline V gene encodes CDR1 GTSNPN and CDR2 SVGIG (reference sequence). CDR3 sequence reads: CAWTPTGSNYGYTF. The CDR3 DNA follows: TGTGCCTGGACTCCGACAGGGAGCAACTATGGCTACACCTTC.

The V and J genes are TRBV28 and TRBJ1-5; D is unclear. V was pared by 3 bases and J by 5 bases, with 11 bases between. Per the germline V gene, CDR1 is MDHEN and CDR2 is SYDVKM. The length of the CDR3 is 14 residues. The CDR3 loop is CASSFGERDQPQHF. In nucleotides, the CDR3 is TGTGCCAGCAGTTTCGGGGAACGAGATCAGCCCCAGCATTTT.

This chain's CDR3 is CASSKSVRDRNEKLFF. The DNA for the CDR3 is TGTGCCAGCAGCAAATCAGTCCGGGACAGGAATGAAAAACTGTTTTTT. The rearrangement joins TRBV21-1 to TRBJ1-4; TRBD1, the table's D call, lacks a check against the DNA. TRBV21-1 is tagged as a pseudogene. CDR3 length: 16 amino acids.